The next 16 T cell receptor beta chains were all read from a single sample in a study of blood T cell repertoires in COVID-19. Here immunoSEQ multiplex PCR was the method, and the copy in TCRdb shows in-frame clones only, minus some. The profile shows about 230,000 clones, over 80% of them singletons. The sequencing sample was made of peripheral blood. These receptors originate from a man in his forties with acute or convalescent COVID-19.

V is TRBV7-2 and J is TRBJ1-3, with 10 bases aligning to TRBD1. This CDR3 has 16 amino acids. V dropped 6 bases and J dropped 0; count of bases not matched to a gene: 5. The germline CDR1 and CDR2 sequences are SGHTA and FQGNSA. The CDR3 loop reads CASRPGQGSSGNTIYF. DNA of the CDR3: TGTGCCAGCAGACCGGGACAGGGGAGCTCTGGAAACACCATATATTTT. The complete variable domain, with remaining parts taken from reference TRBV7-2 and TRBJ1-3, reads GAGVSQSPSNKVTEKGKDVELRCDPISGHTALYWYRQSLGQGLEFLIYFQGNSAPDKSGLPSDRFSAERTGGSVSTLTIQRTQQEDSAVYLCASRPGQGSSGNTIYFGEGSWLTVV.

The DNA of the CDR3 is TGCAGCGTCCAGACTAGCGGAGACGGGACCCAGTACTTC. Translation: CSVQTSGDGTQYF. V usage is TRBV29-1 and J usage is TRBJ2-5, with 9 positions matching TRBD2. The CDR3 runs 13 residues. The germline gives CDR1 SQVTM, CDR2 ANQGSEA. V shed 6 bases and J 7 bases; nucleotides not matched to a gene: 9.

The CDR3 DNA sequence: TGTGCCAGCAGCGTACAGGGCTCTGGAAACACCATATATTTT. Translated, it gives CASSVQGSGNTIYF. The V call is TRBV9, the J call TRBJ1-3; D is possibly TRBD1 (5 bases). CDR1 and CDR2 (germline): SGDLS, YYNGEE. V dropped 1 base and J dropped 0 bases, with 5 bases sitting between them. The CDR3 has 14 amino acids.

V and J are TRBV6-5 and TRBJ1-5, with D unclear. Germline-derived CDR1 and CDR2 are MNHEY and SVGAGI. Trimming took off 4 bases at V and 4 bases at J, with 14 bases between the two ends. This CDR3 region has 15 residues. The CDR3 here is CASSSSGRSNQPQHF. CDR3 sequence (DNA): TGTGCCAGCAGTTCGTCCGGTCGATCAAATCAGCCCCAGCATTTT.

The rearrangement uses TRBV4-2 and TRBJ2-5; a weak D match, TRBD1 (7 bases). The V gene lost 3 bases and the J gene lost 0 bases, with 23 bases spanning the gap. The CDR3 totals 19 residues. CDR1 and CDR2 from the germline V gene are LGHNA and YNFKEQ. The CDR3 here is CASSQGTRGDLLYQETQYF. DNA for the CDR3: TGTGCCAGCAGCCAGGGGACCAGGGGGGACCTTTTGTACCAAGAGACCCAGTACTTC.

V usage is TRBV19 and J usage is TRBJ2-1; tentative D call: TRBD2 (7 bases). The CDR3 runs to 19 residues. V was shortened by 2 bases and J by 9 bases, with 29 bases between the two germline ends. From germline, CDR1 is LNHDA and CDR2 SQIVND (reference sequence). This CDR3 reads CASSIHRAGVAGGASEQFF. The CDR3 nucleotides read TGTGCCAGTAGTATACACCGGGCAGGGGTAGCGGGTGGGGCTAGTGAGCAGTTCTTC.

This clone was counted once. The CDR3 region has the DNA TGCGCCAGCAGCCCTCGCGGACAGGGCGACCCGGGTTCACCCCTCCACTTT. It translates to CASSPRGQGDPGSPLHF. The chain joins TRBV5-1 to TRBJ1-6; 8 bases are shared with TRBD1. The germline gives CDR1 SGHRS, CDR2 YFSETQ. V lost 4 bases and J lost 9; bases outside the gene matches: 15. CDR3 size: 17 residues.

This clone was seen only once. CDR3 nucleotides: TGCGCCAGCAGCCAAATCAGGGGGTTAGGTTCTAATGAAAAACTGTTTTTT. Translated, it gives CASSQIRGLGSNEKLFF. The chain recombines TRBV4-1 with TRBJ1-4, with 7 nucleotides matching TRBD1. CDR1 and CDR2 (germline): MGHRA, YSYEKL. Trimming cost V 2 bases and J 3 bases; bases outside gene matches: 9. The CDR3 loop spans 17 amino acids.

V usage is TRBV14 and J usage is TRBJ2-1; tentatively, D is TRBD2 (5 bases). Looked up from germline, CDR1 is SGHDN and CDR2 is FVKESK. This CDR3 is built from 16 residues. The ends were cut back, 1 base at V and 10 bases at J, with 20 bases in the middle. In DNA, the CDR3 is TGTGCCAGCAGCCAAGGTCCTGGACTGCAGTTTTCAGAGCAGTTCTTC. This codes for CASSQGPGLQFSEQFF.

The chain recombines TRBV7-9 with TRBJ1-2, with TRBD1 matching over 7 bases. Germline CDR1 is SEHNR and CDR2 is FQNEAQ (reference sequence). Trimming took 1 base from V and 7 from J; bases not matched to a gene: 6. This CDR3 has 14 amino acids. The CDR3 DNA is TGTGCCAGCAGCTTAGACGCAGGGGGTGGTGGCTACACCTTC. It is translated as CASSLDAGGGGYTF.

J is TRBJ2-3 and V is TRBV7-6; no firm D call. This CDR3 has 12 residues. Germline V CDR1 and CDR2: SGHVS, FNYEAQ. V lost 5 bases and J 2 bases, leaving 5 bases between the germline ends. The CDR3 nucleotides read TGTGCCAGCAGCCCCTCCACAGATACGCAGTATTTT. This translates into CASSPSTDTQYF.

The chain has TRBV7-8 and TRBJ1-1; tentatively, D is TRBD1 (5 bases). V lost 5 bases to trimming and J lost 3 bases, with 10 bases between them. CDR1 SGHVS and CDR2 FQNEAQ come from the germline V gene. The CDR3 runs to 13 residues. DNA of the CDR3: TGTGCCAGCAGCCCACGCAGGGACACTGAAGCTTTCTTT. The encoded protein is CASSPRRDTEAFF.

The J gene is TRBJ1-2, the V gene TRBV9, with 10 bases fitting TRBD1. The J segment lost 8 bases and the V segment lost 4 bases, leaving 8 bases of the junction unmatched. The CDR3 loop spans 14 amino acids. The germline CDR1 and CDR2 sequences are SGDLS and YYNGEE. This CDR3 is CASSNLGTGEGYTF. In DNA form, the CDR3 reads TGTGCCAGCAGCAACCTAGGGACAGGGGAAGGCTACACCTTC. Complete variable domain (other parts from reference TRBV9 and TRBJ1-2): DSGVTQTPKHLITATGQRVTLRCSPRSGDLSVYWYQQSLDQGLQFLIQYYNGEERAKGNILERFSAQQFPDLHSELNLSSLELGDSALYFCASSNLGTGEGYTFGSGTRLTVV.

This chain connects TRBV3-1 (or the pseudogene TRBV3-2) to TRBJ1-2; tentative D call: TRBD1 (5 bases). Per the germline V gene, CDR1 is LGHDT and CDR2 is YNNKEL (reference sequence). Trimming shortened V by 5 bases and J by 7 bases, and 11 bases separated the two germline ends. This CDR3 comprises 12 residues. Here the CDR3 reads CASSSRAAGYTF. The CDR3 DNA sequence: TGTGCCAGCAGCTCCAGGGCCGCTGGCTACACCTTC.

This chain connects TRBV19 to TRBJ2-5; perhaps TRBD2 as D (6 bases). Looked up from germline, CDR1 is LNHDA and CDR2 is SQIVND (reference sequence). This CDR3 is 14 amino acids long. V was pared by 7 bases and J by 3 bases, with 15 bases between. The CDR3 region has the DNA TGTGCCAGTAACCACATGGCTAGCGAAGAGACCCAGTACTTC. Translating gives CASNHMASEETQYF.

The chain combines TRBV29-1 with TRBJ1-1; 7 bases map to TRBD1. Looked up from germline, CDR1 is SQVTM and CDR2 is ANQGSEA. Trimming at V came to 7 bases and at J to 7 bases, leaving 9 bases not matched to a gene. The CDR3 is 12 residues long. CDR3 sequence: CSAGQLDLEAFF. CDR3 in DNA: TGCAGCGCGGGACAGCTTGATCTTGAAGCTTTCTTT.